The 22 T cell receptor beta chains presented below share a single source sample, sequenced in a study of response to subunit inactivated influenza vaccine. Using its own MiXCR run on the RT-PCR reads, TCRdb lists one record per CDR3 protein. The data hold approximately 500,000 distinct CDR3 sequences, with approximately 14% observed a single time. Sequenced here: PBMCs from blood, sampled roughly 13 days after vaccination. The receptors shown here come from a man aged 50 to 59 who received an inactivated influenza vaccine.

This clonotype was found many times. The chain has TRBV7-6 and TRBJ2-1; maybe TRBD2 (6 bases). This CDR3 contains 16 residues. CDR1 is SGHVS and CDR2 is FNYEAQ in the germline V gene. The V end was cut by 3 bases, the J end by 0 bases, with 12 bases between. The CDR3, as DNA: TGTGCCAGCAGCTTTGAGGCGGGATCCTCCTACAATGAGCAGTTCTTC. Protein product: CASSFEAGSSYNEQFF.

The chain carries TRBV3-1 and TRBJ2-4; 9 bases match TRBD2. The CDR3 contains 16 residues. After removal of 0 bases from V and 4 bases from J, the junction contained 4 bases not matched to a gene. The germline gives CDR1 LGHDT, CDR2 YNNKEL (reference sequence). In DNA, the CDR3 is TGTGCCAGCAGCCAAGATCTGGCGGGGGGGAAAAACATTCAGTACTTC. It specifies CASSQDLAGGKNIQYF. Combining the CDR3 with reference TRBV3-1 and TRBJ2-4 gives the whole variable domain DTAVSQTPKYLVTQMGNDKSIKCEQNLGHDTMYWYKQDSKKFLKIMFSYNNKELIINETVPNRFSPKSPDKAHLNLHINSLELGDSAVYFCASSQDLAGGKNIQYFGAGTRLSVL.

This chain links TRBV7-2 with TRBJ1-3; the D is unclear. V shed 1 base and J shed 2 bases, with 9 bases lying between them. This CDR3 comprises 15 residues. The germline V gene encodes CDR1 SGHTA and CDR2 FQGNSA. CDR3 DNA sequence: TGTGCCAGCAGCTTAGGGTTGGGGACTGGAAACACCATATATTTT. Translated: CASSLGLGTGNTIYF.

V and J are TRBV27 and TRBJ2-2; TRBD1 agrees at 8 bases. Trimming took 8 bases from V and 5 from J; bases not matched to a gene: 7. The germline V gene encodes CDR1 MNHEY and CDR2 SMNVEV (reference sequence). CDR3 length equals 14 residues. The CDR3 DNA sequence: TGTGCCAGCTCTCCAGGGGGCTCAACCGGGGAGCTGTTTTTT. Its translation: CASSPGGSTGELFF.

The V gene is TRBV6-2 or TRBV6-3, the J gene TRBJ2-6; no clear D. The V end was cut by 6 bases, the J end by 0 bases, with 9 bases between. This CDR3 region has 15 residues. Germline CDR1 and CDR2: MNHEY and SVGEGT. This chain's CDR3 is CASRPGVSGANVLTF. CDR3 nucleotide sequence: TGTGCCAGCAGGCCAGGAGTCTCTGGGGCCAACGTCCTGACTTTC.

This clonotype has a handful of counts. The chain is built from TRBV12-3 or TRBV12-4 and TRBJ1-6; the D is unclear. The CDR3 extends over 14 amino acids. V lost 6 bases and J lost 9, with 15 bases in between. The CDR3 is CASRPDHDVSPLHF. The CDR3 coding sequence is TGTGCCAGCAGACCGGACCATGATGTTTCACCCCTCCACTTT.

This clonotype was seen more than once but under ten times. The V and J genes are TRBV7-8 and TRBJ2-3; TRBD2 matches 10 bases. The CDR3 has 14 residues. Germline CDR1 is SGHVS and CDR2 is FQNEAQ. V shed 6 bases and J 5 bases; nucleotides not matched to a gene: 5. Written as DNA, the CDR3 is TGTGCCAGCAGGTATAGCGGGGGGCAAGATACGCAGTATTTT. It encodes CASRYSGGQDTQYF. Based on the CDR3 plus reference TRBV7-8 and TRBJ2-3, the full variable domain is GAGVSQSPRYKVAKRGQDVALRCDPISGHVSLFWYQQALGQGPEFLTYFQNEAQLDKSGLPSDRFFAERPEGSVSTLKIQRTQQEDSAVYLCASRYSGGQDTQYFGPGTRLTVL.

The rearrangement joins TRBV2 to TRBJ2-7; 9 bases match TRBD1. The germline gives CDR1 SNHLY, CDR2 FYNNEI. The V segment lost 5 bases and the J segment 0 bases; nucleotides outside the gene matches: 5. CDR3 length: 15 amino acids. For the CDR3, the DNA is TGTGCCAGCAGTTTGCGGACAGGGGTCTCCTACGAGCAGTACTTC. It translates to CASSLRTGVSYEQYF.

The V gene is TRBV12-3 or TRBV12-4, the J gene TRBJ1-2; TRBD1 matches at 8 bases. This CDR3 comprises 14 residues. V shed 5 bases and J 0 bases; nucleotides not matched to a gene: 2. CDR3 sequence (DNA): TGTGCCAGCAGTCGGACAGGGACTAACTATGGCTACACCTTC. Its protein is CASSRTGTNYGYTF.

The gene calls are TRBV27 and TRBJ1-6, with D unresolved. Trimming took 2 bases from V and 11 from J, leaving 13 bases between them. CDR3 size: 14 residues. CDR1 and CDR2 (germline): MNHEY, SMNVEV (reference sequence). This CDR3 is CASSLHRMGTPLHF. The DNA of the CDR3 is TGTGCCAGCAGTTTACACCGGATGGGAACACCCCTCCACTTT.

This clonotype occurred a few times. CDR3 protein: CASSSPSGGTYTQYF. CDR3 bases: TGTGCCAGCAGCTCTCCTAGCGGGGGCACGTATACGCAGTATTTT. This chain links TRBV7-2 with TRBJ2-3; 10 bases align to TRBD2. Germline lookup yields CDR1 SGHTA and CDR2 FQGNSA. V was pared by 4 bases and J by 7 bases, with 8 bases of the junction left unmatched. This CDR3 spans 15 amino acids.

This clonotype showed up just a few times. This chain links TRBV7-8 with TRBJ1-2, with 7 bases aligning to TRBD1. Germline V gives CDR1 SGHVS, CDR2 FQNEAQ. J was trimmed by 2 bases and V by 4 bases; bases with no gene match: 10. This CDR3 contains 16 residues. This CDR3 is CASSSVRDSRNYGYTF. CDR3 DNA sequence: TGTGCCAGCAGCTCAGTCCGGGACAGCCGAAACTATGGCTACACCTTC.

This clonotype occurred a few times. The chain recombines TRBV28 with TRBJ1-5, with 7 bases matching TRBD1. The CDR3 runs 16 residues. Germline CDR1 and CDR2: MDHEN and SYDVKM. The J segment lost 0 bases and the V segment lost 8 bases, leaving 10 bases of the junction unmatched. Here the CDR3 reads CASGQDRQYSNQPQHF. CDR3 DNA sequence: TGTGCCAGCGGACAGGACCGACAATATAGCAATCAGCCCCAGCATTTT.

This clonotype has a count of ten or more. J is TRBJ2-5 and V is TRBV4-3; no definite D call. Germline CDR1 LGHNA, CDR2 YSLEER. CDR3 length equals 14 residues. V lost 0 bases and J lost 1, with 6 bases in between. The CDR3 DNA reads as TGCGCCAGCAGCCAAGAGACGTTCCAAGAGACCCAGTACTTC. The encoded protein is CASSQETFQETQYF.

The genes are TRBV14 and TRBJ2-5; no clear D gene. CDR3 length: 15 residues. V was cut by 3 bases and J by 2 bases, with 13 bases left in between. The germline V gene has CDR1 SGHDN and CDR2 FVKESK. In DNA form, the CDR3 reads TGTGCCAGCAGCCACAGGACGGGCATTCAAGAGACCCAGTACTTC. Translating it yields CASSHRTGIQETQYF.

This sequence joins TRBV5-1 and TRBJ2-7, with 13 bases that match TRBD2. CDR3 length: 19 amino acids. V dropped 4 bases and J dropped 0; count of bases not matched to a gene: 13. Germline lookup yields CDR1 SGHRS and CDR2 YFSETQ. The CDR3 protein is CASSRQGTSGASGSYEQYF. The DNA for the CDR3 is TGCGCCAGCAGCAGGCAAGGGACTAGCGGGGCCTCCGGCTCCTACGAGCAGTACTTC.

A few counts support this clonotype. The chain uses TRBV5-1 and TRBJ2-3, with TRBD1 matching over 8 bases. The CDR3 totals 14 residues. The J segment lost 4 bases and the V segment lost 4 bases, leaving 5 bases of the junction unmatched. Germline V gene data show CDR1 as SGHRS and CDR2 as YFSETQ. The CDR3 here is CASSIGQGPDTQYF. The CDR3 nucleotides read TGCGCCAGCAGCATTGGACAGGGCCCAGATACGCAGTATTTT.

This clonotype has a handful of counts. Written as DNA, the CDR3 is TGTGCCAGCAGCCAAGTTCCCACCCTGGAAGGGCAGTACTTC. Translation: CASSQVPTLEGQYF. This sequence joins TRBV3-1 and TRBJ2-7; no definite D call. This CDR3 comprises 14 residues. Deletions cut 1 base from V and 9 bases from J, with 16 bases between. Germline V gene sequence: CDR1 LGHDT, CDR2 YNNKEL (reference sequence).

This clonotype appeared a few times. The CDR3 coding sequence is TGTGCCAGCAGCTTAGATCTAGTCTACGAGCAGTACTTC. It is translated as CASSLDLVYEQYF. The chain employs TRBV7-9 and TRBJ2-7; unclear D gene. CDR3 length equals 13 residues. In germline, CDR1 is SEHNR, CDR2 FQNEAQ (reference sequence). Trimming removed 1 base from V and 3 bases from J, with 7 bases in between.

This clonotype showed up many times. The genes are TRBV29-1 and TRBJ2-1; 10 nucleotides line up with TRBD1. The CDR3 covers 15 residues. V lost 6 bases to trimming and J lost 8 bases; unmatched junction nucleotides: 13. Per germline, CDR1 SQVTM and CDR2 ANQGSEA. DNA of the CDR3: TGCAGCGTCCAGGCGGGGACAGGGGAAGGAGATGAGCAGTTCTTC. It codes for CSVQAGTGEGDEQFF.

The CDR3 region is CASSPEGPTRETQYF. For the CDR3, the DNA is TGTGCCAGCAGCCCAGAGGGGCCGACAAGGGAGACCCAGTACTTC. This chain uses TRBV12-3 or TRBV12-4 with TRBJ2-5, with D tentatively TRBD1 or TRBD2 (5 bases each). V dropped 6 bases and J dropped 5 bases, with 19 bases sitting between them. There are 15 residues in the CDR3.

The rearrangement uses TRBV5-2 and TRBJ2-2; the listed D gene, TRBD2, was not tested against the DNA. TRBV5-2 is flagged as a pseudogene. This CDR3 spans 15 amino acids. In nucleotides, the CDR3 is TGTGCCATGGGCCCAGGGCTCCTCAACACCGGGGAGCTGTTTTTT. Amino acids: CAMGPGLLNTGELFF.